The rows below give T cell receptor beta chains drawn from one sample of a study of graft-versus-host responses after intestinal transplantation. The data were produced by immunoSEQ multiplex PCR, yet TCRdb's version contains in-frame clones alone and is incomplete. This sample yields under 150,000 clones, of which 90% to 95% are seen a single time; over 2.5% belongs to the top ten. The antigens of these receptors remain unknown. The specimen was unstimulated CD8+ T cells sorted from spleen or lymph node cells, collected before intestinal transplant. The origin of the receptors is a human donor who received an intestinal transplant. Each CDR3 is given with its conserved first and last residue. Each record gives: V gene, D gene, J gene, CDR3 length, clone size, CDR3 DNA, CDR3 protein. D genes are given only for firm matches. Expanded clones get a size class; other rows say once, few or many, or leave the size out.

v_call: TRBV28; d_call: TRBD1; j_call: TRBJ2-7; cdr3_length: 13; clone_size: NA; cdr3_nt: TGTGCCAGCAGTTTATCGGGACAGTCCGAGCAGTACTTC; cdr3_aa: CASSLSGQSEQYF
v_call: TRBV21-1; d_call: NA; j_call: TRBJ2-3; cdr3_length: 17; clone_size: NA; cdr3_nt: TGTGCCAGCAGCACCCAAAGGGACAGGCAACACCATCCTACGCAGTATTTT; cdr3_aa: CASSTQRDRQHHPTQYF
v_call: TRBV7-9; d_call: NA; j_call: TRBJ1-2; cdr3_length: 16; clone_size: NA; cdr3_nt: TGTGCCAGCAGCTTAGTTCCGGCAGGAAGGGGTTATGGCTACACCTTC; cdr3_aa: CASSLVPAGRGYGYTF
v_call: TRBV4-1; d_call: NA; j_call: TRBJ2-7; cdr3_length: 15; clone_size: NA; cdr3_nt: TGCGCCAGCAGCCCCGGCCAGGGGTTATCCTACGAGCAGTACTTC; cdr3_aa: CASSPGQGLSYEQYF
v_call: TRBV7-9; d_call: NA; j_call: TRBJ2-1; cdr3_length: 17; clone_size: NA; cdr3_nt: TGTGCCAGCAGCCGAATCGGGACGTCTCCTTCCTACAATGAGCAGTTCTTC; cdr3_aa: CASSRIGTSPSYNEQFF
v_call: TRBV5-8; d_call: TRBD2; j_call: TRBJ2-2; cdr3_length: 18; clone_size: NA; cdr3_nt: TGTGCCAGCAGCTATCCTCCGGGACTAGCGATTAACACCGGGGAGCTGTTTTTT; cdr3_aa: CASSYPPGLAINTGELFF
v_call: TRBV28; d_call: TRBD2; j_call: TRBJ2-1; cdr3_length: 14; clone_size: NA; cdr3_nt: TGTGCCAGCATTAGGACTAGCGGGCCAAATGAGCAGTTCTTC; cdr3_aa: CASIRTSGPNEQFF
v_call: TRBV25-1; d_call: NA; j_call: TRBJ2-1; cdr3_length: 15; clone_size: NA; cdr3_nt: TGTGCCAGCAGCGGTGGGGGAAGCTCCTACAATGAGCAGTTCTTC; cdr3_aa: CASSGGGSSYNEQFF
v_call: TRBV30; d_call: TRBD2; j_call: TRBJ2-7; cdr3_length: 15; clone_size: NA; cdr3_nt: TGTGCCTGGAGTGTACCCCTTGGGGGGGGTGCCGAGCAGTACTTC; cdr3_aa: CAWSVPLGGGAEQYF
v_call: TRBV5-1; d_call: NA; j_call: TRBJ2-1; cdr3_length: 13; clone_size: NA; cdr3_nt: TGCGCCAGCAGCTTGTATGCACGGGAGGAGCAGTTCTTC; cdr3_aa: CASSLYAREEQFF
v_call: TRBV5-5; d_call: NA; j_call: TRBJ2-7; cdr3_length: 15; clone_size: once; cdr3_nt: TGTGCCAGCAGCTTGGAGGGGGGTAGCTCCTACGAGCAGTACTTC; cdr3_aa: CASSLEGGSSYEQYF
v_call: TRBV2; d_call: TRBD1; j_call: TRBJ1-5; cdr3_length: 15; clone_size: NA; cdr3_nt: TGTGCCAGCAGTGTCGGACAGGGAGGCAATCAGCCCCAGCATTTT; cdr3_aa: CASSVGQGGNQPQHF
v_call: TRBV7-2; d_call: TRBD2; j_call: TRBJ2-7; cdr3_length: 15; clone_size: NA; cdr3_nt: TGTGCCAGCATGTCGGGTGTGCGGGAGTCCTACGAGCAGTACTTC; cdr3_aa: CASMSGVRESYEQYF
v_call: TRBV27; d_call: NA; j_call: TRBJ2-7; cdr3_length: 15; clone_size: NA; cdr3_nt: TGTGCCAGCAGTTTAGGACGGCCGAGCTCCTACGAGCAGTACTTC; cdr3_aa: CASSLGRPSSYEQYF
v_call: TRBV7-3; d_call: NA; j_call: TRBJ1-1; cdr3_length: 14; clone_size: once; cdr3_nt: TGTGCCAGCAGCTCTACCGGGGGGCCCGGTGAAGCTTTCTTT; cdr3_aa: CASSSTGGPGEAFF
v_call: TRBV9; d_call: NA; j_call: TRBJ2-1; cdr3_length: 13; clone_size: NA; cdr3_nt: TGTGCCAGCAGCGTCCCTAACAACAATGAGCAGTTCTTC; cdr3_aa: CASSVPNNNEQFF
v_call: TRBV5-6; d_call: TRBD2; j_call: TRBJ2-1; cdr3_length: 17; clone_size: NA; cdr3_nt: TGTGCCAGCAGCTTGGGGACTAGCGGGATCCTGTACAATGAGCAGTTCTTC; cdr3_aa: CASSLGTSGILYNEQFF
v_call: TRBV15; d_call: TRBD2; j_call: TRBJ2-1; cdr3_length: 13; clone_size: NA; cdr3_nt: TGTGCCACCAGCAGAAAGGGAGGGGTTGAGCAGTTCTTC; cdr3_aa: CATSRKGGVEQFF
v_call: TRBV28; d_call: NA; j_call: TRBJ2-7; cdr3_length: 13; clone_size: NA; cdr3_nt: TGTGCCAGCAGTTTGTTACAGGGTAACGAGCAGTACTTC; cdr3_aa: CASSLLQGNEQYF
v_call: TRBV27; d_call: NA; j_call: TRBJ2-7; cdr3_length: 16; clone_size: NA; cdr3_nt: TGTGCCAGCAGTTTATTTCGGGGGCAGAACCGCTACGAGCAGTACTTC; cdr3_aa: CASSLFRGQNRYEQYF
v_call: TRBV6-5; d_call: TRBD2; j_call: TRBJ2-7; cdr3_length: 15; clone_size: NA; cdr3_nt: TGTGCCAGCAGTCCCGGACTAGCAACCTCCTACGAGCAGTACTTC; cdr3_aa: CASSPGLATSYEQYF
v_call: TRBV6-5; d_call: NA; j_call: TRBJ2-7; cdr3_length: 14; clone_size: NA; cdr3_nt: TGTGCCACCTCCCCAACGGGAGAGGTCTACGAGCAGTACTTC; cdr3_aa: CATSPTGEVYEQYF
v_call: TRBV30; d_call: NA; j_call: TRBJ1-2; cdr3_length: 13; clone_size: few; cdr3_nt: TGTGCCTGGAGTCCGTACGTCCCTTATGGCTACACCTTC; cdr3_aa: CAWSPYVPYGYTF
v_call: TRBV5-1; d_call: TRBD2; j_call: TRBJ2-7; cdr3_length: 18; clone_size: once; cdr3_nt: TGCGCCAGCAGCTTGCGGCAGGGACTAGCGGGACCCCCCTACGAGCAGTACTTC; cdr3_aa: CASSLRQGLAGPPYEQYF
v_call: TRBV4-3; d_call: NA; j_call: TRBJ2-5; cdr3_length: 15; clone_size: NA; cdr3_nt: TGCGCCAGCAGCCAAGCATGGACAGTGCAAGAGACCCAGTACTTC; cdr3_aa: CASSQAWTVQETQYF
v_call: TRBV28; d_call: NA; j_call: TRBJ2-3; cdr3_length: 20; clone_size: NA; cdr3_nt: TGTGCCAGCAGTTTATGTCTCCCGCTCTCTTGGCCCCTCTGCACAGATACGCAGTATTTT; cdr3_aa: CASSLCLPLSWPLCTDTQYF
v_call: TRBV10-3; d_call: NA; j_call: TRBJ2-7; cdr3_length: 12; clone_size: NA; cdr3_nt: TGTGCCATCAGTGAGGATCCTGGCGAGCAGTACTTC; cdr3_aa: CAISEDPGEQYF
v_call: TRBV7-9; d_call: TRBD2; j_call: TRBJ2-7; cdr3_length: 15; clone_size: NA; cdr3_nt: TGTGCCAGCAGCTCTCCGGGACTAGCGGGAGAGGAGCAGTACTTC; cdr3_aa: CASSSPGLAGEEQYF
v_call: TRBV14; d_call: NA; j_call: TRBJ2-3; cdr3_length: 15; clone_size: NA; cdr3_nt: TGTGCCAGCAGCCAAGATCTATCCCGGGTAGATACGCAGTATTTT; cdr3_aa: CASSQDLSRVDTQYF
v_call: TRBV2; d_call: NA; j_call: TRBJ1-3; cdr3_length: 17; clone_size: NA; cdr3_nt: TGTGCCAGCAGTGAATGGAGGGACCCGATCTCTGGAAACACCATATATTTT; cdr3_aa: CASSEWRDPISGNTIYF
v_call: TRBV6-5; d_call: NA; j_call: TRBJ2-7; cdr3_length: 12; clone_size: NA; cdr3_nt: TGTGCCAGCACCTCGGTCTCCTACGAGCAGTACTTC; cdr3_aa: CASTSVSYEQYF
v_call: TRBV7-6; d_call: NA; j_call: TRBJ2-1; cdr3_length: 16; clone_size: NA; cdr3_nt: TGTGCCAGCAGCCTACCTTTGGGGGAGGGGGACAATGAGCAGTTCTTC; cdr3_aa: CASSLPLGEGDNEQFF
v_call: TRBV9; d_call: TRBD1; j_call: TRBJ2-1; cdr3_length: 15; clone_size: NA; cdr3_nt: TGTGCCAGCAGCCCCCGGACAGGGGGAGGGTATGAGCAGTTCTTC; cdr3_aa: CASSPRTGGGYEQFF